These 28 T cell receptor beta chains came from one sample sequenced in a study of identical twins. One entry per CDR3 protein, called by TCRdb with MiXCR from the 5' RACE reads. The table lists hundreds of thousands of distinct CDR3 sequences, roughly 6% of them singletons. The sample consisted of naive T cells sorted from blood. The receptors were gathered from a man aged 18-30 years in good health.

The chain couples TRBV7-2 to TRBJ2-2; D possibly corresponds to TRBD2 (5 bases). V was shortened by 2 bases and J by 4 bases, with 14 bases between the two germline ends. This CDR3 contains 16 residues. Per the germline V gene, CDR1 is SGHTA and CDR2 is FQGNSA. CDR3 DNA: TGTGCCAGCAGCTTACCGGGGATTGTAGGCACCGGGGAGCTGTTTTTT. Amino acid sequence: CASSLPGIVGTGELFF.

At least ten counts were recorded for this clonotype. The CDR3 spells CASSDRRRYNEQFF. In DNA form, the CDR3 reads TGTGCCAGCAGTGATAGGCGCCGTTACAATGAGCAGTTCTTC. J is TRBJ2-1 and V is TRBV12-3 or TRBV12-4; D gene uncertain. V was shortened by 5 bases and J by 4 bases, with 12 bases between the two germline ends. The CDR3 runs to 14 residues.

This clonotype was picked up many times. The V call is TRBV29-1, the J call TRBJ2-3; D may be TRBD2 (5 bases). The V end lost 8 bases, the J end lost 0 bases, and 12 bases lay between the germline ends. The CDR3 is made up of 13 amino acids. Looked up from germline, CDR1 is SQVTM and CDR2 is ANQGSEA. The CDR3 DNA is TGCAGCCCCGTAGAGGGAAGCACAGATACGCAGTATTTT. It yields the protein CSPVEGSTDTQYF.

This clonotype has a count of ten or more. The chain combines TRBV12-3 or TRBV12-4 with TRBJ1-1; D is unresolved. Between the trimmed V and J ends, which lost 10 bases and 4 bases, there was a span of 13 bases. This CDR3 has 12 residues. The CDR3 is CAIGREGTEAFF. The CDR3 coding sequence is TGTGCCATCGGGAGAGAGGGCACTGAAGCTTTCTTT.

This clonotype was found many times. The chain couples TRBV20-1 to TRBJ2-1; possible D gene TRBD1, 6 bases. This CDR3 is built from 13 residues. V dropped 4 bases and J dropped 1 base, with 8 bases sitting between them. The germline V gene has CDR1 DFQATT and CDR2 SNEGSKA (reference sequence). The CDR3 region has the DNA TGCAGTGCTAAGGGGGTATCCTACAATGAGCAGTTCTTC. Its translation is CSAKGVSYNEQFF.

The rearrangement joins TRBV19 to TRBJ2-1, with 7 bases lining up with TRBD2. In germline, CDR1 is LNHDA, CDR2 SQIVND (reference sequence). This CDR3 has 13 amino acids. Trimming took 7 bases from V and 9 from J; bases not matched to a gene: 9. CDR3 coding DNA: TGTGCCAGTAATCAACAGCGGGGAGGTGAGCAGTTCTTC. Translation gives CASNQQRGGEQFF.

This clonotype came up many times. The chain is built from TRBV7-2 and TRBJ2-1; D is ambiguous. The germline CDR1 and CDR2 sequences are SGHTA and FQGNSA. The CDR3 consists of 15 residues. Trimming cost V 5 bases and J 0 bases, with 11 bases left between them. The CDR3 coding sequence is TGTGCCAGCAGCCGTGAGGCTGCCTCCTACAATGAGCAGTTCTTC. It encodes CASSREAASYNEQFF.

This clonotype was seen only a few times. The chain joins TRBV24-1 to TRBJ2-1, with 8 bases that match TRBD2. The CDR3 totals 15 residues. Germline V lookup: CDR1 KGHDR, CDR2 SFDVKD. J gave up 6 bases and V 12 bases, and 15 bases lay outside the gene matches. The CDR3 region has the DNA TGTGCCTCTCAAAGTACGGGAGGGCCCCGCAATGAGCAGTTCTTC. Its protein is CASQSTGGPRNEQFF.

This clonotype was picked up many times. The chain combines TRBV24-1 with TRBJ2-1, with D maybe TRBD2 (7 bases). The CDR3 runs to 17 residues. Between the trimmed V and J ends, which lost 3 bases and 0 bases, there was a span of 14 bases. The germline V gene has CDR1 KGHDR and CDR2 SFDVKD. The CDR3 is CATSDPRGGSSYNEQFF. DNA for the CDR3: TGTGCCACCAGTGATCCGAGGGGGGGGTCCTCCTACAATGAGCAGTTCTTC.

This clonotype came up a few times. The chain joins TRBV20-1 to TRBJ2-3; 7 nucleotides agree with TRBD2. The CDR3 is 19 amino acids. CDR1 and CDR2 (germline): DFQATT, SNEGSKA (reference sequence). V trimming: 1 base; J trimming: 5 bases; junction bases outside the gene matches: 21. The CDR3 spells CSARAGGREPRGEGDTQYF. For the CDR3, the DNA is TGCAGTGCTAGAGCGGGTGGGCGGGAGCCCCGCGGTGAGGGAGATACGCAGTATTTT.

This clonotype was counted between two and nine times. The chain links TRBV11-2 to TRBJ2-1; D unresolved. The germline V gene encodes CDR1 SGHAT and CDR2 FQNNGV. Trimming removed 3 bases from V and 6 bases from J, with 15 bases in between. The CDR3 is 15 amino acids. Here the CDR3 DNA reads TGTGCCAGCAGCTTCGACTCTTTAAGGGTCAATGAGCAGTTCTTC. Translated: CASSFDSLRVNEQFF.

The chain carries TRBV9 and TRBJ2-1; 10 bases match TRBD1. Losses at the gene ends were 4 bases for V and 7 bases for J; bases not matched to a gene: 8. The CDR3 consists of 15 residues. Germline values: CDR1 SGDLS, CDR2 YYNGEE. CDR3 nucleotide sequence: TGTGCCAGCAGCTCAGAGGGACAGGGGAGGAATGAGCAGTTCTTC. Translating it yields CASSSEGQGRNEQFF.

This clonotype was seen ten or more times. The CDR3 DNA reads TGCAGTGCTAGTGTTCCTCACGAGCAGTACTTC. It translates to CSASVPHEQYF. The chain couples TRBV20-1 to TRBJ2-7; D is undetermined. The CDR3 covers 11 residues. V was pared by 3 bases and J by 5 bases, with 8 bases between. CDR1 and CDR2 from the germline V gene are DFQATT and SNEGSKA (reference sequence).

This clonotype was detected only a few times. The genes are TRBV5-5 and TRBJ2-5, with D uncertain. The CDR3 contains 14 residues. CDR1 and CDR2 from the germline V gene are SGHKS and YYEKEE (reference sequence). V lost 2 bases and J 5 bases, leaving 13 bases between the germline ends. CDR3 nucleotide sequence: TGTGCCAGCAGCTTTTACCCGGGCGAGGAGACCCAGTACTTC. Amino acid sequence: CASSFYPGEETQYF.

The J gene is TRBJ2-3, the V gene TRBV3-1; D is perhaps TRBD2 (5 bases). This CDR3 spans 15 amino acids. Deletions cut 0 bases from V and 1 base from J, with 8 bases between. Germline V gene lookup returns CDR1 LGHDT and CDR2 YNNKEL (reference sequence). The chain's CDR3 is CASSQDLSGTDTQYF. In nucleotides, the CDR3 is TGTGCCAGCAGCCAAGACCTTAGCGGCACAGATACGCAGTATTTT.

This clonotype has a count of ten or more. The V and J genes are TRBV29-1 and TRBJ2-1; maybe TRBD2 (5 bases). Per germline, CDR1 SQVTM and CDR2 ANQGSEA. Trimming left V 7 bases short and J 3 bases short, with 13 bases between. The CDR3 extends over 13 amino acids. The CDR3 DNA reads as TGCAGCGGCCGGACTGCGGGCTACAATGAGCAGTTCTTC. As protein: CSGRTAGYNEQFF.

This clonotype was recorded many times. The DNA of the CDR3 is TGCAGTGCTAGAGATCTAAGTGGCAGCACAGATACGCAGTATTTT. It encodes CSARDLSGSTDTQYF. The chain couples TRBV20-1 to TRBJ2-3; D is undetermined. The CDR3 is made up of 15 amino acids. Germline loops: CDR1 DFQATT, CDR2 SNEGSKA (reference sequence). V was trimmed by 0 bases and J by 0 bases, leaving 10 bases between them.

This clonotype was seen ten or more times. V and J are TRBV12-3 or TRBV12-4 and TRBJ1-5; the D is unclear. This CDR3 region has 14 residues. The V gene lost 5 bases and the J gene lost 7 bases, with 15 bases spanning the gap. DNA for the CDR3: TGTGCCAGCAGTCGGGGAGGGCTTGGCCAGCCCCAGCATTTT. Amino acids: CASSRGGLGQPQHF.

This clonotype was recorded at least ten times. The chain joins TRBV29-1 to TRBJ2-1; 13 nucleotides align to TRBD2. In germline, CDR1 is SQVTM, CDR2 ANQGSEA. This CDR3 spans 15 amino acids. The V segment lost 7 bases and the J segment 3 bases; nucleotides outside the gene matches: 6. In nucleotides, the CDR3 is TGCAGCGACCGACTAGCGGGAGGAATCTACAATGAGCAGTTCTTC. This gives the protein CSDRLAGGIYNEQFF.

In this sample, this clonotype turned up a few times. CDR3: CASSPDRGRPGYTF. As DNA, the CDR3 is TGTGCCAGCAGCCCAGACAGGGGGCGGCCTGGCTACACCTTC. The V call is TRBV7-2, the J call TRBJ1-2; 10 bases align to TRBD1. The CDR3 totals 14 residues. The V and J ends lost 5 bases and 7 bases, in that order; junction bases with no gene match: 7. Germline values: CDR1 SGHTA, CDR2 FQGNSA. Full variable domain (rest looked up from reference TRBV7-2 and TRBJ1-2): GAGVSQSPSNKVTEKGKDVELRCDPISGHTALYWYRQSLGQGLEFLIYFQGNSAPDKSGLPSDRFSAERTGGSVSTLTIQRTQQEDSAVYLCASSPDRGRPGYTFGSGTRLTVV.

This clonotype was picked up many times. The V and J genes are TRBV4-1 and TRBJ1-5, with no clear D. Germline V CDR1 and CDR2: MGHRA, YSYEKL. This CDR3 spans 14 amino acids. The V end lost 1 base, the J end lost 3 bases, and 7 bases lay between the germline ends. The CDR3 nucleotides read TGCGCCAGCAGCCAAGGGGAGTTCAATCAGCCCCAGCATTTT. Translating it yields CASSQGEFNQPQHF.

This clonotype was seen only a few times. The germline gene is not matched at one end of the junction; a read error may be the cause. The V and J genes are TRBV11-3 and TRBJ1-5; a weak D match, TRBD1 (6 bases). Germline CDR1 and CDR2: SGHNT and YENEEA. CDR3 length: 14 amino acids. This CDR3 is CASSLEDSYHPQHF. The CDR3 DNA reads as TGTGCCAGCAGCTTAGAGGACAGTTATCATCCCCAGCATTTT.

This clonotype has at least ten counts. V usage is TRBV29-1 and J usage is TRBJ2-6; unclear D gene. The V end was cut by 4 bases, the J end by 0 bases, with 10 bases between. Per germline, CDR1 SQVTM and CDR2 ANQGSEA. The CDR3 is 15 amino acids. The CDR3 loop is CSVGLPLSGANVLTF. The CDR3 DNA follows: TGCAGCGTTGGGCTTCCGCTCTCTGGGGCCAACGTCCTGACTTTC.

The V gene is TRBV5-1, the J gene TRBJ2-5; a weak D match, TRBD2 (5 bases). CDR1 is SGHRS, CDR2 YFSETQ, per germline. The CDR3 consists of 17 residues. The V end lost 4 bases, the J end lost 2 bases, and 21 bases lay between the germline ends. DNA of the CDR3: TGCGCCAGCAGCCTGGCCCCCGGGCGGGTGCGGCAAGAGACCCAGTACTTC. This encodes CASSLAPGRVRQETQYF.

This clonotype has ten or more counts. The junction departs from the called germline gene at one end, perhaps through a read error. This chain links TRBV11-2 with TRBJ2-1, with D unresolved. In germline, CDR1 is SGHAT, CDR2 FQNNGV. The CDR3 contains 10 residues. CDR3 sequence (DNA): TGTGCCAGCAGGTTAGATGAGCAGTTCTTC. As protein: CASRLDEQFF.

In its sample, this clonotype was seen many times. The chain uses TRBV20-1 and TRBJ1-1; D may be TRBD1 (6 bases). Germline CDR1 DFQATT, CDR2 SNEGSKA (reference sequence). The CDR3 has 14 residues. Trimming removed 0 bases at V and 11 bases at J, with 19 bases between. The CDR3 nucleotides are TGCAGTGCTAGAGACACCAGGGGCGCTCTAGTGGCTTTCTTT. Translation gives CSARDTRGALVAFF.

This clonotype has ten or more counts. The CDR3 region is CASSEASPRGNTIYF. CDR3 bases: TGTGCCAGCAGTGAAGCTAGTCCAAGGGGAAACACCATATATTTT. The V call is TRBV6-1, the J call TRBJ1-3; D is unresolved. This CDR3 has 15 amino acids. Germline V gene data show CDR1 as MNHNS and CDR2 as SASEGT. V lost 0 bases, J lost 4 bases, and 10 bases lay in between.

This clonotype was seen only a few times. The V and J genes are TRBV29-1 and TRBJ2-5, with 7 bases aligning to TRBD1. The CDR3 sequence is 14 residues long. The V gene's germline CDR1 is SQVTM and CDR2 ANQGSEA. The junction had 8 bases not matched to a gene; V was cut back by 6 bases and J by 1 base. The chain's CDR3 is CSVAPGTAQETQYF. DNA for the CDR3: TGCAGCGTGGCCCCCGGGACAGCCCAAGAGACCCAGTACTTC. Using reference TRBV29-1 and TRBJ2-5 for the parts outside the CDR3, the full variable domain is SAVISQKPSRDICQRGTSLTIQCQVDSQVTMMFWYRQQPGQSLTLIATANQGSEATYESGFVIDKFPISRPNLTFSTLTVSNMSPEDSSIYLCSVAPGTAQETQYFGPGTRLLVL.